This T cell receptor beta chain was profiled in a study of OX40 agonist ivuxolimab in advanced cancers. Study details: Allowance was made for prior anti-PD-1, anti-PD-L1 or anti-CTLA-4 therapy, and about 40% had some. There were three patients with partial responses, one having hepatocellular carcinoma and two cutaneous melanoma.

Measured with immunoSEQ multiplex PCR; TCRdb has only the in-frame clones, and not every one. Of about 30,000 clones listed, approximately 90% are singletons. Germline assignment: CDR1 SGDLS and CDR2 YYNGEE. The V and J ends lost 0 bases and 7 bases, in that order; junction bases with no gene match: 10. This CDR3 comprises 16 residues. Details on this clone: Antigen specificity is unknown.

Study results and limitations: Patients who responded partially at 0.1-3.0 mg/kg showed clonal expansion ranking among the lowest.

The input for sequencing was CD4+ or CD8+ T cells sorted from blood, taken in a trial of the OX40 agonist ivuxolimab. The V gene is TRBV9, the J gene TRBJ2-1, with TRBD2 matching over 7 bases. The source is an adult with an advanced solid tumor such as melanoma, head and neck, liver or kidney cancer. CDR3 nucleotide sequence: TGTGCCAGCAGCGTAGCTCTTGCGGGAGTTGAGAATGAGCAGTTCTTC. This translates into CASSVALAGVENEQFF.